This TCR beta chain was recorded in a study of T-cell memory formation after mild COVID-19. In TCRdb, the 5' RACE reads were re-called with MiXCR into one record per CDR3 protein. The data contain about 310,000 distinct CDR3 sequences, about 15% of them seen just once; the ten biggest clones take up around 23%. General study points: Memory cells collected pre-infection included some clones that later responded, suggesting cross-reactive memory joined. The main location of contracting CD4+ clones was CM and EM, and that of contracting CD8+ clones was EMRA.

V was pared by 6 bases and J by 6 bases, with 5 bases of the junction left unmatched. The CDR3 extends over 12 amino acids. Germline V gene data show CDR1 as DFQATT and CDR2 as SNEGSKA (reference sequence). This clonotype was seen a handful of times. Its antigen is unidentified. The sequence derives from a man aged 18 to 29 who had mild COVID-19 (a few samples of this study predate the infection). Cell type and time point are not known. This sequence joins TRBV20-1 and TRBJ2-7; TRBD1 matches 10 bases. The sequenced sample was PBMCs or a T cell subset sorted from them (not recorded which). CDR3 DNA sequence: TGCAGTGCGGGGGACAGGGGATCCGAGCAGTACTTC. Translated: CSAGDRGSEQYF.